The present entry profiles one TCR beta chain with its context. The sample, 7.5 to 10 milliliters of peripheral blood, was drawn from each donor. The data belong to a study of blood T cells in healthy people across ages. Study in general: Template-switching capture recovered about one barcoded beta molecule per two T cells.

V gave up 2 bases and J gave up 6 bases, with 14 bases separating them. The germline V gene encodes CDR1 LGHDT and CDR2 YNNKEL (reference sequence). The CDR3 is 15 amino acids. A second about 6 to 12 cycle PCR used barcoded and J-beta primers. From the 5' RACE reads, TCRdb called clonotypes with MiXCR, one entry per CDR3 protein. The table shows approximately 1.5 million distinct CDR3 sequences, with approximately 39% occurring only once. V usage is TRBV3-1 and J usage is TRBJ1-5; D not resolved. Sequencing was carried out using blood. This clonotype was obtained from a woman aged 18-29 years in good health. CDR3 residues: CASSQPGYCCQPQHF. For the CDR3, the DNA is TGTGCCAGCAGCCAACCGGGATATTGTTGTCAGCCCCAGCATTTT.